This passage covers 18 T cell receptor beta chains from one sample sequenced in a study of T-cell memory formation after mild COVID-19. MiXCR, applied by TCRdb to the 5' RACE reads, yields one record per CDR3 protein. The table has roughly 480,000 distinct CDR3 sequences, about 23% seen once. Source material: PBMCs or a T cell subset sorted from them (not recorded which). The receptors shown here come from an adult woman who had mild COVID-19 (a few samples of this study predate the infection). Cell type and time point are not known.

This chain links TRBV9 with TRBJ2-1, with a tentative D call TRBD2 (6 bases). Trimming left V 0 bases short and J 12 bases short, with 16 bases between. Looked up from germline, CDR1 is SGDLS and CDR2 is YYNGEE. The CDR3 consists of 14 residues. The CDR3 DNA follows: TGTGCCAGCAGCGTAGGAGGAGGGCGGAGGGGGCAGTTCTTC. It specifies CASSVGGGRRGQFF.

The rearrangement uses TRBV24-1 and TRBJ2-2; D gene unclear. In germline, CDR1 is KGHDR, CDR2 SFDVKD. There are 13 residues in the CDR3. Trimming removed 6 bases at V and 1 base at J, with 5 bases between. CDR3: CATSWENTGELFF. CDR3 DNA: TGTGCCACCAGTTGGGAGAACACCGGGGAGCTGTTTTTT.

This clonotype was counted a few times. The chain carries TRBV5-6 and TRBJ2-7; D tentatively fits TRBD1 or TRBD2 (6 bases each). The CDR3 has 15 residues. V gave up 6 bases and J gave up 2 bases, with 18 bases separating them. CDR1 is SGHDT and CDR2 is YYEEEE in the germline V gene. The CDR3, as DNA: TGTGCCAGCACCAAGGGGGGATTTCGGGCCTACGAGCAGTACTTC. Encoded protein: CASTKGGFRAYEQYF.

The rearrangement uses TRBV4-2 and TRBJ2-7, with TRBD2 identical over 8 bases. V lost 0 bases to trimming and J lost 3 bases; unmatched junction nucleotides: 7. The germline CDR1 and CDR2 sequences are LGHNA and YNFKEQ. This CDR3 has 16 amino acids. CDR3 loop: CASSQDGTGLDYEQYF. The CDR3 bases are TGTGCCAGCAGCCAAGATGGAACGGGACTAGACTACGAGCAGTACTTC.

The chain couples TRBV12-3 or TRBV12-4 to TRBJ2-1, with D possibly matching TRBD1 (6 bases). With 4 bases removed from V and 2 bases from J, the gap between germline ends came to 15 bases. The CDR3 loop spans 16 amino acids. CDR3 nucleotide sequence: TGTGCCAGCAGTTCCAGGACAAGGGGGACCTACAATGAGCAGTTCTTC. Protein product: CASSSRTRGTYNEQFF.

The gene calls are TRBV20-1 and TRBJ2-3; no clear D. The germline gives CDR1 DFQATT, CDR2 SNEGSKA (reference sequence). Trimming cost V 7 bases and J 2 bases, with 10 bases left between them. This CDR3 contains 12 residues. The CDR3 DNA follows: TGCAGTGTTTCTAGGACCACAGATACGCAGTATTTT. Its translation is CSVSRTTDTQYF.

This clonotype was seen a few times. This sequence joins TRBV12-3 or TRBV12-4 and TRBJ2-3; 9 bases match TRBD1. The CDR3 has 16 amino acids. Trimming cost V 5 bases and J 3 bases; bases outside gene matches: 9. The CDR3 DNA is TGTGCCAGCAGTCGCCTGATACAGGGGGCGACAGATACGCAGTATTTT. Translated: CASSRLIQGATDTQYF.

This clonotype has just a few counts. V usage is TRBV18 and J usage is TRBJ1-5; D call uncertain. V lost 2 bases to trimming and J lost 3 bases, with 5 bases between them. The germline V gene encodes CDR1 KGHSH and CDR2 LQKENI. The CDR3 extends over 13 amino acids. CDR3 amino acids: CASSPGVNQPQHF. The CDR3, as DNA: TGTGCCAGCTCACCAGGGGTCAATCAGCCCCAGCATTTT.

This clonotype has a single count. This chain joins TRBV7-3 and TRBJ2-3; D is undetermined. This CDR3 contains 12 residues. The V end was cut by 3 bases, the J end by 6 bases, with 7 bases between. The germline V gene encodes CDR1 SGHTA and CDR2 FQGTGA. CDR3 loop: CASSLPFDTQYF. The CDR3 DNA reads as TGTGCCAGCAGCTTGCCGTTCGATACGCAGTATTTT.

V gene TRBV12-3 or TRBV12-4 combines with J gene TRBJ2-7, with 11 positions matching TRBD1. This CDR3 is built from 16 residues. V lost 4 bases, J lost 3 bases, and 8 bases stayed unmatched. CDR3 coding DNA: TGTGCCAGCAGTTCCCACCCGGGACAGGGGGGCTACGAGCAGTACTTC. Translation: CASSSHPGQGGYEQYF.

The CDR3, as DNA: TGTGCCAGCAGCGAAGCGAACTGGAATGAGCAGTTCTTC. Protein product: CASSEANWNEQFF. The chain joins TRBV9 to TRBJ2-1; D ambiguous. V was shortened by 3 bases and J by 7 bases, with 11 bases between the two germline ends. CDR1 SGDLS and CDR2 YYNGEE come from the germline V gene. This CDR3 region has 13 residues.

The chain uses TRBV5-5 and TRBJ2-1; 9 bases are a match to TRBD2. The CDR3 is 17 amino acids. The germline V gene has CDR1 SGHKS and CDR2 YYEKEE (reference sequence). The V gene end was trimmed by 6 bases and the J gene end by 0 bases; junction bases not matched to a gene: 10. Written as DNA, the CDR3 is TGTGCCAGCATCAAAGACCTAGCGGGATTCTCCTACAATGAGCAGTTCTTC. Amino acid sequence: CASIKDLAGFSYNEQFF.

The chain carries TRBV11-3 and TRBJ2-1; D remains ambiguous. Germline CDR1 SGHNT, CDR2 YENEEA. The CDR3 sequence is 12 residues long. V was cut by 2 bases and J by 10 bases, with 9 bases left in between. CDR3 region: CASSLNPSEQFF. The CDR3 DNA is TGTGCCAGCAGCTTAAATCCGTCGGAGCAGTTCTTC.

This clonotype was counted a few times. This chain uses TRBV5-1 with TRBJ2-2; 7 nucleotides agree with TRBD2. Per the germline V gene, CDR1 is SGHRS and CDR2 is YFSETQ. The CDR3 has 16 residues. Losses at the gene ends were 3 bases for V and 2 bases for J; bases not matched to a gene: 7. The CDR3 DNA reads as TGCGCCAGCAGCTCGCGGATAGCGGGCAACACCGGGGAGCTGTTTTTT. This sequence encodes CASSSRIAGNTGELFF. Full variable domain (remainder filled in from reference TRBV5-1 and TRBJ2-2): KAGVTQTPRYLIKTRGQQVTLSCSPISGHRSVSWYQQTPGQGLQFLFEYFSETQRNKGNFPGRFSGRQFSNSRSEMNVSTLELGDSALYLCASSSRIAGNTGELFFGEGSRLTVL.

This clonotype showed up just a few times. V and J are TRBV6-1 and TRBJ1-4, with TRBD1 as a possible D gene (6 bases). Germline V gene sequence: CDR1 MNHNS, CDR2 SASEGT. The CDR3 consists of 14 residues. Trimming took 6 bases from V and 8 from J, leaving 16 bases between them. CDR3 sequence reads: CASRLVGAREKLFF. In nucleotides, the CDR3 is TGTGCCAGCAGATTGGTGGGGGCGAGGGAAAAACTGTTTTTT.

This chain links TRBV12-3 or TRBV12-4 with TRBJ2-3, with 10 bases matching TRBD2. This CDR3 comprises 16 residues. J lost 3 bases, V lost 6 bases, and 9 bases had no gene match. The CDR3, as DNA: TGTGCCAGCAGACTAAAACCAGCGGGAGGGACAGATACGCAGTATTTT. Protein product: CASRLKPAGGTDTQYF.

This chain links TRBV5-4 with TRBJ2-1; 12 positions agree with TRBD2. This CDR3 comprises 13 residues. Germline lookup yields CDR1 SGHNT and CDR2 YYREEE (reference sequence). Trimming took 4 bases from V and 13 from J; bases not matched to a gene: 6. CDR3 residues: CASSLRLAGDQFF. The CDR3 nucleotides read TGTGCCAGCAGCCTTCGACTAGCGGGAGACCAGTTCTTC.

This rearrangement joins TRBV4-1 to TRBJ2-1; no definite D call. This CDR3 is 12 amino acids long. Germline V gives CDR1 MGHRA, CDR2 YSYEKL. Trimming removed 0 bases at V and 5 bases at J, with 2 bases between. The CDR3 DNA follows: TGCGCCAGCAGCCAAGATAACAATGAGCAGTTCTTC. Translation: CASSQDNNEQFF.